What follows is one T cell receptor beta chain and its context. The data were taken from a study of control samples from healthy donors and cancer patients. Germline V CDR1 and CDR2: SGHRS, YFSETQ. This CDR3 region has 14 residues. The V gene lost 1 base and the J gene lost 0 bases, with 5 bases spanning the gap. Data came from immunoSEQ multiplex PCR; TCRdb stores just in-frame clones and leaves some out. Here the sample spans fewer than 40,000 clones, about 93% being singletons. The source material was PBMCs. The genes are TRBV5-1 and TRBJ2-1; D unresolved. This sequence originates from a man aged 40-49 years with colorectal cancer. CDR3: CASSLMSSYNEQFF. The CDR3 bases are TGCGCCAGCAGCTTGATGAGCTCCTACAATGAGCAGTTCTTC.